One and the same sample provided the 20 T cell receptor beta chains below, sequenced in a study of a mutant IDH1 vaccine in newly diagnosed glioma. Profiling relied on immunoSEQ multiplex PCR, and the TCRdb table lists in-frame clones only, not all of them. The repertoire holds about 56,000 clones, with about 80% as singletons. These receptors have no identified antigens. Time point indicated: week 47, end of study. It was 300 ug of mutant IDH1 20-mer peptide that made up each vaccine dose, given with topical imiquimod. The input for sequencing was PBMCs, taken from a glioma patient whose treatment included an IDH1 peptide vaccine. All receptors derive from a man aged 45-60 years with glioma.

The V and J genes are TRBV5-1 and TRBJ2-5; D remains unclear. Trimming cost V 0 bases and J 1 base, with 4 bases left between them. The CDR3 runs to 13 residues. Germline CDR1 and CDR2: SGHRS and YFSETQ. The CDR3 DNA reads TGCGCCAGCAGCTTGGGCACCCAAGAGACCCAGTACTTC. Translating it yields CASSLGTQETQYF.

The V call is TRBV10-3, the J call TRBJ2-3; 7 bases are a match to TRBD1. Germline V CDR1 and CDR2: ENHRY, SYGVKD. The CDR3 totals 15 residues. Germline trimming cut 3 bases from V and 2 bases from J; bases unmatched to any gene: 5. DNA for the CDR3: TGTGCCATCAGTGAAAGGGGGCCGCCCACAGATACGCAGTATTTT. This translates into CAISERGPPTDTQYF.

V is TRBV2 and J is TRBJ2-5; D possibly corresponds to TRBD1 (6 bases). V dropped 6 bases and J dropped 5 bases, with 16 bases sitting between them. From germline, CDR1 is SNHLY and CDR2 FYNNEI. The CDR3 has 14 residues. The CDR3 sequence is CASSQKQGRETQYF. The CDR3 coding sequence is TGTGCCAGCAGCCAGAAACAGGGAAGGGAGACCCAGTACTTC.

This clone was picked up one time. The rearrangement joins TRBV30 to TRBJ2-7; 7 nucleotides match TRBD2. CDR1 and CDR2 (germline): GTSNPN, SVGIG (reference sequence). The CDR3 is 15 amino acids. Trimming cost V 4 bases and J 0 bases; bases outside gene matches: 9. For the CDR3, the DNA is TGTGCCTGGATCCTCGGGGAGGGTCCCTCCTACGAGCAGTACTTC. Encoded protein: CAWILGEGPSYEQYF.

The chain is built from TRBV5-1 and TRBJ2-6, with TRBD1 matching 7 bases. This CDR3 is built from 19 residues. Germline V gene lookup returns CDR1 SGHRS and CDR2 YFSETQ. With V trimmed by 1 base and J by 1 base, 11 bases remained unmatched. The DNA for the CDR3 is TGCGCCAGCAGCTTGCCGAGGGGGCAATCCCCTTCTGGGGCCAACGTCCTGACTTTC. The encoded protein is CASSLPRGQSPSGANVLTF.

V usage is TRBV15 and J usage is TRBJ1-2, with TRBD1 identical over 8 bases. Per the germline V gene, CDR1 is LNHNV and CDR2 is YYDKDF (reference sequence). The CDR3 runs 16 residues. With V trimmed by 0 bases and J by 1 base, 4 bases remained unmatched. The CDR3 bases are TGTGCCACCAGCAGAGATGCGACAGGGGTTAACTATGGCTACACCTTC. Residues: CATSRDATGVNYGYTF. The whole variable domain, filled in from reference TRBV15 and TRBJ1-2, reads DAMVIQNPRYQVTQFGKPVTLSCSQTLNHNVMYWYQQKSSQAPKLLFHYYDKDFNNEADTPDNFQSRRPNTSFCFLDIRSPGLGDTAMYLCATSRDATGVNYGYTFGSGTRLTVV.

The V call is TRBV4-2, the J call TRBJ1-2; perhaps TRBD1 as D (6 bases). The V gene lost 2 bases and the J gene lost 3 bases, with 13 bases spanning the gap. The germline gives CDR1 LGHNA, CDR2 YNFKEQ. The CDR3 has 15 amino acids. CDR3 coding DNA: TGTGCCAGCAGCCAATTACGGGGGGCCGACTATGGCTACACCTTC. Translating gives CASSQLRGADYGYTF.

The rearrangement joins TRBV29-1 to TRBJ1-2; no clear D gene. Germline V CDR1 and CDR2: SQVTM, ANQGSEA. CDR3 length: 13 residues. Trimming stripped 2 bases from V and 5 bases from J, with 12 bases between. Here the CDR3 DNA reads TGCAGCGTTGAAAATGGGAGAGGGTATGGCTACACCTTC. Encoded protein: CSVENGRGYGYTF.

The CDR3 loop reads CAWSEAGWAGDTQYF. For the CDR3, the DNA is TGTGCCTGGAGTGAGGCAGGTTGGGCAGGAGATACGCAGTATTTT. The V gene is TRBV30, the J gene TRBJ2-3; no reliable D call. CDR1 GTSNPN and CDR2 SVGIG come from the germline V gene (reference sequence). The V end lost 1 base, the J end lost 5 bases, and 16 bases lay between the germline ends. The length of the CDR3 is 15 residues.

This clone was found a few times. The chain carries TRBV9 and TRBJ1-4, with D tentatively TRBD1 (6 bases). The CDR3 covers 15 residues. V lost 0 bases to trimming and J lost 7 bases, with 13 bases between them. CDR1 and CDR2 (germline): SGDLS, YYNGEE. CDR3 coding DNA: TGTGCCAGCAGCGTAGCTCGGGGGGCAGGTGAAAAACTGTTTTTT. Translated, it gives CASSVARGAGEKLFF.

The CDR3 region is CARGGAGAPYEQYF. The CDR3 bases are TGTGCTCGAGGCGGGGCGGGGGCCCCCTACGAGCAGTACTTC. V is TRBV30 and J is TRBJ2-7, with D perhaps TRBD2 (7 bases). The CDR3 covers 14 residues. Germline CDR1 is GTSNPN and CDR2 is SVGIG (reference sequence). Using reference TRBV30 and TRBJ2-7 for the parts outside the CDR3, the full variable domain is SQTIHQWPATLVQPVGSPLSLECTVEGTSNPNLYWYRQAAGRGLQLLFYSVGIGQISSEVPQNLSASRPQDRQFILSSKKLLLSDSGFYLCARGGAGAPYEQYFGPGTRLTVT.

This clone was picked up a small number of times. This sequence joins TRBV2 and TRBJ1-2, with a weak D call TRBD1 (6 bases). CDR3 length: 12 residues. V dropped 8 bases and J dropped 4 bases, with 11 bases sitting between them. Germline CDR1 is SNHLY and CDR2 is FYNNEI. The CDR3 loop is CASDLQGYGYTF. Here the CDR3 DNA reads TGTGCCAGCGATTTACAGGGCTATGGCTACACCTTC.

This chain links TRBV7-2 with TRBJ2-6; D is unresolved. The V gene's germline CDR1 is SGHTA and CDR2 FQGNSA. CDR3 size: 18 residues. V was shortened by 5 bases and J by 0 bases, with 17 bases between the two germline ends. CDR3 amino acids: CASSPRRQESSGANVLTF. For the CDR3, the DNA is TGTGCCAGCAGCCCCAGACGGCAGGAGAGCTCTGGGGCCAACGTCCTGACTTTC.

V gene TRBV4-3 combines with J gene TRBJ1-2; 8 bases agree with TRBD1. J gave up 6 bases and V 3 bases, and 6 bases lay outside the gene matches. The CDR3 runs 14 residues. The V gene's germline CDR1 is LGHNA and CDR2 YSLEER. CDR3 residues: CASSQDRAFDGYTF. The CDR3 nucleotides read TGCGCCAGCAGCCAGGACAGGGCTTTTGATGGCTACACCTTC.

The rearrangement uses TRBV7-2 and TRBJ2-1; the match to TRBD2 covers 9 bases. The CDR3 has 15 amino acids. J lost 1 base, V lost 5 bases, and 3 bases had no gene match. CDR1 and CDR2 from the germline V gene are SGHTA and FQGNSA. CDR3 sequence: CASSQLAGSYNEQFF. The DNA for the CDR3 is TGTGCCAGCAGCCAACTAGCGGGTTCCTACAATGAGCAGTTCTTC.

This chain joins TRBV5-4 and TRBJ1-4, with no clear D. Germline CDR1 SGHNT, CDR2 YYREEE (reference sequence). The CDR3 extends over 15 amino acids. Trimming pared 0 bases from V and 8 bases from J, leaving 14 bases between. CDR3 sequence reads: CASSLDGGGNEKLFF. The DNA for the CDR3 is TGTGCCAGCAGCTTGGATGGAGGCGGGAACGAAAAACTGTTTTTT.

This clone was observed once. This chain uses TRBV5-1 with TRBJ2-5; 7 nucleotides agree with TRBD2. The length of the CDR3 is 17 residues. Per germline, CDR1 SGHRS and CDR2 YFSETQ. J was trimmed by 6 bases and V by 0 bases; bases with no gene match: 14. The CDR3 nucleotides are TGCGCCAGCAGCTTGGCTGTGGTACTTGGGGGGGGTCAGACCCAGTACTTC. This translates into CASSLAVVLGGGQTQYF.

The V gene is TRBV7-6, the J gene TRBJ1-5; D is perhaps TRBD1 (5 bases). From germline, CDR1 is SGHVS and CDR2 FNYEAQ. The V and J ends lost 5 bases and 0 bases respectively, with 11 bases between them. The CDR3 covers 15 residues. CDR3 DNA: TGTGCCAGCAGCCCGGGGCGAAATAGCAATCAGCCCCAGCATTTT. It yields the protein CASSPGRNSNQPQHF.

The table lists this clone with a few counts. The rearrangement links TRBV25-1 to TRBJ1-4, with a possible D match to TRBD1 (6 bases). Germline assignment: CDR1 MGHDK and CDR2 SYGVNS. This CDR3 spans 15 amino acids. V was cut by 2 bases and J by 8 bases, with 15 bases left in between. The CDR3 sequence is CASSEPGVFVEKLFF. CDR3 sequence (DNA): TGTGCCAGCAGTGAACCAGGGGTTTTTGTAGAAAAACTGTTTTTT. The full variable domain, rest sourced from reference TRBV25-1 and TRBJ1-4, is EADIYQTPRYLVIGTGKKITLECSQTMGHDKMYWYQQDPGMELHLIHYSYGVNSTEKGDLSSESTVSRIRTEHFPLTLESARPSHTSQYLCASSEPGVFVEKLFFGSGTQLSVL.

This clone has more than one count but fewer than ten. The V and J genes are TRBV29-1 and TRBJ1-1; D is ambiguous. The CDR3 extends over 12 amino acids. In germline, CDR1 is SQVTM, CDR2 ANQGSEA. Trimming stripped 8 bases from V and 4 bases from J, with 14 bases between. This chain's CDR3 is CSSSGAGTEAFF. Written as DNA, the CDR3 is TGCAGCTCCTCAGGAGCGGGCACTGAAGCTTTCTTT.